The 11 T cell receptor beta chains reported below all come from one sample, sequenced in a study of blood T cell repertoires in COVID-19. Method: immunoSEQ multiplex PCR; TCRdb's copy keeps in-frame clones and lacks some. Found here are under 400,000 clones, about 88% of them singletons; the top ten hold over 1%. Source material: PBMCs or T cells enriched from blood (not recorded which). The receptors were sampled from a woman in her 30s who had been exposed to COVID-19.

The chain has TRBV11-3 and TRBJ2-7; TRBD1 aligns across 10 bases. The CDR3 totals 17 residues. V trimming: 4 bases; J trimming: 5 bases; junction bases outside the gene matches: 14. Germline values: CDR1 SGHNT, CDR2 YENEEA. CDR3 residues: CASSSYPGQGMEDEQYF. CDR3 DNA sequence: TGTGCCAGCAGCTCATATCCGGGACAGGGGATGGAAGACGAGCAGTACTTC.

V and J are TRBV11-3 and TRBJ1-1; maybe TRBD1 (6 bases). The CDR3 runs 14 residues. With 2 bases removed from V and 11 bases from J, the gap between germline ends came to 18 bases. The germline gives CDR1 SGHNT, CDR2 YENEEA. The CDR3 bases are TGTGCCAGCAGCTTAAGCAGGGGCACTCTACGGGCTTTCTTT. It translates to CASSLSRGTLRAFF.

This rearrangement joins TRBV12-3 or TRBV12-4 to TRBJ2-4, with D perhaps TRBD1 (5 bases). V was cut by 5 bases and J by 14 bases, with 19 bases left in between. The CDR3 is made up of 13 amino acids. In DNA, the CDR3 is TGTGCCAGCAGTCCCCTCCAGGGTGGTAGGAAGTACTTC. Translating gives CASSPLQGGRKYF.

The CDR3 is CASSFPGGRAYEQYF. The CDR3 coding sequence is TGTGCCAGCAGCTTCCCTGGAGGGAGAGCCTACGAGCAGTACTTC. This chain connects TRBV11-1 to TRBJ2-7; D perhaps matches TRBD2 (6 bases). This CDR3 is built from 15 residues. Germline CDR1 and CDR2: SGHAT and FQDESV (reference sequence). Trimming took 3 bases from V and 2 from J, leaving 14 bases between them. The full variable domain, in which reference TRBV11-1 and TRBJ2-7 provide the parts outside the CDR3, is EAEVAQSPRYKITEKSQAVAFWCDPISGHATLYWYRQILGQGPELLVQFQDESVVDDSQLPKDRFSAERLKGVDSTLKIQPAELGDSAMYLCASSFPGGRAYEQYFGPGTRLTVT.

This clone came up once. Different DNA sequences within this sample yield the same CDR3. J is TRBJ2-5 and V is TRBV5-1, with TRBD2 matching 7 bases. The germline V gene has CDR1 SGHRS and CDR2 YFSETQ. CDR3 length: 12 residues. V was clipped by 7 bases and J by 0 bases; unmatched bases: 0. The CDR3 loop reads CASRGDQETQYF. The DNA of the CDR3 is TGCGCCAGCCGGGGGGACCAAGAGACCCAGTACTTC.

The gene calls are TRBV27 and TRBJ2-2; perhaps TRBD1 as D (5 bases). The CDR3 contains 17 residues. CDR1 MNHEY and CDR2 SMNVEV come from the germline V gene (reference sequence). V was pared by 2 bases and J by 5 bases, with 18 bases between. CDR3 residues: CASSLQGRRDMTGELFF. The DNA of the CDR3 is TGTGCCAGCAGTTTACAAGGCCGCAGGGATATGACCGGGGAGCTGTTTTTT.

V is TRBV2 and J is TRBJ2-2; 8 bases fit TRBD2. With 6 bases clipped from V and 5 bases from J, the junction kept 5 bases outside the gene matches. The CDR3 has 14 residues. Germline CDR1 reads SNHLY; CDR2 reads FYNNEI. The CDR3 here is CASRWTSNTGELFF. The CDR3 region has the DNA TGTGCCAGCAGGTGGACTAGCAATACCGGGGAGCTGTTTTTT.

The genes are TRBV19 and TRBJ2-1; 9 bases agree with TRBD2. The CDR3 totals 19 residues. Germline V lookup: CDR1 LNHDA, CDR2 SQIVND (reference sequence). The trim removed 6 bases at V and 2 bases at J, leaving 17 bases unmatched. The CDR3 here is CASRSVTSGPGGPYNEQFF. In nucleotides, the CDR3 is TGTGCCAGTAGGAGTGTGACTAGCGGTCCGGGTGGGCCCTACAATGAGCAGTTCTTC.

This sequence joins TRBV19 and TRBJ1-2; 7 bases match TRBD1. Germline V gene lookup returns CDR1 LNHDA and CDR2 SQIVND (reference sequence). J lost 4 bases, V lost 7 bases, and 12 bases had no gene match. This CDR3 contains 15 residues. The CDR3 reads CASTGIGTEFYGYTF. In DNA form, the CDR3 reads TGTGCCAGTACAGGGATCGGGACAGAATTCTATGGCTACACCTTC.

The rearrangement links TRBV28 to TRBJ2-7; D possibly corresponds to TRBD1 (6 bases). Trimming removed 4 bases at V and 1 base at J, with 8 bases between. The CDR3 consists of 13 residues. CDR1 MDHEN and CDR2 SYDVKM come from the germline V gene. Here the CDR3 reads CASSSTGSYEQYF. CDR3 nucleotide sequence: TGTGCCAGCAGTTCAACAGGGTCCTACGAGCAGTACTTC.

This clone appeared a single time. The chain uses TRBV7-6 and TRBJ2-5, with a tentative D call TRBD1 (6 bases). The ends were cut back, 1 base at V and 2 bases at J, with 20 bases in the middle. CDR1 is SGHVS and CDR2 is FNYEAQ in the germline V gene. The CDR3 sequence is 18 residues long. CDR3 nucleotide sequence: TGTGCCAGCAGCTTAGTGTTACTCCCAAACAGGGATCAAGAGACCCAGTACTTC. This sequence encodes CASSLVLLPNRDQETQYF.